The TCR beta chain under discussion was sequenced for a study of blood T cells in healthy people across ages. Together with a sample-barcoded 5' primer, a J-beta primer mix was included in a second PCR lasting about 7 to 11 cycles. Tags on each cDNA molecule came from a template-switch adaptor with 12 random nucleotides. TCRdb redid the calling of the 5' RACE reads with MiXCR, one entry per CDR3 protein. The sample carries just over 1 million distinct CDR3 sequences, roughly 45% recorded once. Trimming removed 8 bases from V and 0 bases from J, with 11 bases in between. This CDR3 contains 13 residues. Germline V gene lookup returns CDR1 MRHNA and CDR2 SNTAGT.

This chain uses TRBV6-4 with TRBJ2-7; D possibly corresponds to TRBD2 (5 bases). The receptor was derived from a woman aged 60 to 75 in good health. Sequenced material: blood. CDR3 in amino acids: CASGRADSYEQYF. Written as DNA, the CDR3 is TGTGCCAGCGGGAGAGCGGACTCCTACGAGCAGTACTTC.